Listed below are T cell receptor beta chains from one sample, sequenced in a study of cytomegalovirus exposure and HLA in healthy donors. Clones were sequenced by immunoSEQ multiplex PCR, and TCRdb holds only the in-frame ones, with some missing. The top ten hold 0.8% to 0.85% of the sample, which has about 360,000 clones, 70% to 90% seen once. Material for sequencing was PBMCs. All receptors come from a woman in her late teens or twenties in good health and CMV-seronegative. Both conserved end residues are part of each CDR3. D genes are given only for firm matches. The size of a clone is reported for some rows only, either as once, few or many, or as a class for expanded clones.

V	J	D	size	DNA	CDR3
TRBV27	TRBJ1-1	NA	NA	TGTGCCAGCAGTCTCGATAGACAGGAACCTGAAGCTTTCTTT	CASSLDRQEPEAFF
TRBV6-5	TRBJ2-1	TRBD1	NA	TGTGCCAGCAGTTCGGCCGGGACAGGCATGGGTGAGCAGTTCTTC	CASSSAGTGMGEQFF
TRBV6-5	TRBJ2-1	NA	NA	TGTGCCAGCAGTTACACGGGATTACAGTTCTTC	CASSYTGLQFF
TRBV1	TRBJ1-6	NA	NA	TGCACCAGCAGTCCAGTCCGATCACCCCTCCACTTT	CTSSPVRSPLHF
TRBV6-5	TRBJ2-5	TRBD2	NA	TGTGCCCTTGGGACTAGCGGGAGGGAAACCCAGTACTTC	CALGTSGRETQYF
TRBV9	TRBJ2-7	NA	NA	TGTGCCAGCAGCGTATCGCAGGGAAGCTACGAGCAGTACTTC	CASSVSQGSYEQYF
TRBV10-1	TRBJ2-3	NA	NA	TGCGCCAGCAGTGACACAGGGAGGGGCGCAGATACGCAGTATTTT	CASSDTGRGADTQYF
TRBV6-1	TRBJ2-3	NA	NA	TGTGCCAGCAGTGTGGTCGCGGGCGGAGGAAATACGCAGTATTTT	CASSVVAGGGNTQYF
TRBV6-5	TRBJ2-3	NA	NA	TGTGCCAGCCGGGGGTCCTACACAGATACGCAGTATTTT	CASRGSYTDTQYF
TRBV19	TRBJ1-3	NA	NA	TGTGCCAGTACTCCCCGCCGGGATTTCGGGGGAAACACCATATATTTT	CASTPRRDFGGNTIYF
TRBV4-1	TRBJ2-2	NA	NA	TGCGCCAGCAGCCAAGGACTCCGGGGGGAGCTGTTTTTT	CASSQGLRGELFF
TRBV29-1	TRBJ2-1	TRBD2	NA	TGCAGCGTTACTAGCGGGGGGCCAACCTACAATGAGCAGTTCTTC	CSVTSGGPTYNEQFF
TRBV9	TRBJ2-2	NA	NA	TGTGCCAGCAGCGTAGCTCCAACTAGGACCAACACCGGGGAGCTGTTTTTT	CASSVAPTRTNTGELFF
TRBV7-2	TRBJ2-7	NA	NA	TGTGCCAGCAGCTTACGTGCGGAAAAAATCTACGAGCAGTACTTC	CASSLRAEKIYEQYF
TRBV28	TRBJ2-2	TRBD1	NA	TGTGCCAGCAGTTTACACCACAGGGGTACGAACACCGGGGAGCTGTTTTTT	CASSLHHRGTNTGELFF
TRBV27	TRBJ2-2	NA	NA	TGTGCCAGCAGAGACATTAGCGGTTCCTACCGAAACACCGGGGAGCTGTTTTTT	CASRDISGSYRNTGELFF
TRBV5-1	TRBJ2-1	TRBD2	NA	TGCGCCAGCAGCTCCGACCCTACTAGCGGGGGGGACTACAATGAGCAGTTCTTC	CASSSDPTSGGDYNEQFF
TRBV10-3	TRBJ1-5	NA	NA	TGTGCCATCAGCGAATCGGGACAATCTGGGCAGCCCCAGCATTTT	CAISESGQSGQPQHF
TRBV12-5	TRBJ2-1	NA	NA	TGTGCTAGTGGCCCGACAAACAATGAGCAGTTCTTC	CASGPTNNEQFF
TRBV5-1	TRBJ1-4	TRBD1	NA	TGCGCCAGCAGCGGGACAGCGGGAGGGGAAAAACTGTTTTTT	CASSGTAGGEKLFF
TRBV9	TRBJ2-2	NA	NA	TGTGCCAGCAGCGTATCAGTCACCGGGGAGCTGTTTTTT	CASSVSVTGELFF
TRBV4-1	TRBJ2-1	TRBD2	NA	TGCGCCAGCAGCCAAGGGAGGCTAGCGGACTCCTACAATGAGCAGTTCTTC	CASSQGRLADSYNEQFF
TRBV30	TRBJ1-5	TRBD1	NA	TGTGCCTGGAGGCAGGACAGGGGAAATCAGCCCCAGCATTTT	CAWRQDRGNQPQHF
TRBV5-5	TRBJ1-1	TRBD1	NA	TGTGCCAGCAACCCGGGACAGCGCACTGAAGCTTTCTTT	CASNPGQRTEAFF
TRBV9	TRBJ2-3	NA	NA	TGTGCCAGCAGCGTAGGTTCCCAGGCCACAGATACGCAGTATTTT	CASSVGSQATDTQYF
TRBV5-1	TRBJ2-5	NA	NA	TGCGCCAGCAGCTACATGGTCGAGACAGCACAAGAGACCCAGTACTTC	CASSYMVETAQETQYF
TRBV27	TRBJ2-3	TRBD2	NA	TGTGCCAGCAATACCTTACTAGCGGGAGGCACAGATACGCAGTATTTT	CASNTLLAGGTDTQYF
TRBV5-1	TRBJ1-6	TRBD1	NA	TGCGCCAGCAGCCTGGACAGGCTCGAAAATAATTCACCCCTCCACTTT	CASSLDRLENNSPLHF
TRBV14	TRBJ2-1	NA	NA	TGTGCCAGCAGCCCGCCACCGTATAGCTCCTACAATGAGCAGTTCTTC	CASSPPPYSSYNEQFF
TRBV6-4	TRBJ2-1	TRBD2	few	TGTGCCAGCAGTGGGGGACTAGCGGGGTACAATGAGCAGTTCTTC	CASSGGLAGYNEQFF
TRBV5-1	TRBJ2-1	TRBD2	NA	TGCGCCAGCAGCTTGACACCGGGACTAGCGGCCTACAATGAGCAGTTCTTC	CASSLTPGLAAYNEQFF
TRBV15	TRBJ1-6	TRBD1	NA	TGTGCCACCAGCAGAGCTAAAGGACAGGGGGATTCACCCCTCCACTTT	CATSRAKGQGDSPLHF
TRBV19	TRBJ1-3	TRBD1	few	TGTGCCAGTAGTATCAGGGGGCGAAGAAACACCATATATTTT	CASSIRGRRNTIYF
TRBV2	TRBJ2-2	NA	NA	TGTGCCAGCAGTGTAGTTACCCTCTCGGACACCGGGGAGCTGTTTTTT	CASSVVTLSDTGELFF
TRBV9	TRBJ1-1	NA	NA	TGTGCCAGCAGCCCCCGGGGAATGAACACTGAAGCTTTCTTT	CASSPRGMNTEAFF
TRBV6-1	TRBJ1-5	NA	NA	TGTGCCAGCAGTTTACAAGGGGGCAATCAGCCCCAGCATTTT	CASSLQGGNQPQHF
TRBV1	TRBJ1-1	NA	NA	TGCACCAGCAGCCGGGGGACAGACATGAACACTGAAGCTTTCTTT	CTSSRGTDMNTEAFF
TRBV2	TRBJ1-1	NA	once	TGTGCCAGCTCGGCGGGAGGGGGCACTGAAGCTTTCTTT	CASSAGGGTEAFF
TRBV27	TRBJ1-5	NA	NA	TGTGCCAGCAGTCCCCTATTAGGCAGGGAGGACCCTTATAGCAATCAGCCCCAGCATTTT	CASSPLLGREDPYSNQPQHF
TRBV2	TRBJ1-5	NA	NA	TGTGCCAGCAGTGAAGCGTACAGGAATCAGCCCCAGCATTTT	CASSEAYRNQPQHF
TRBV4-1	TRBJ2-7	NA	NA	TGCGCCAGCAGCCAAGTTGGAGAGGGTTACGAGCAGTACTTC	CASSQVGEGYEQYF
TRBV30	TRBJ1-2	TRBD1	few	TGTGCCTGGAGTCTACTCCCCGGGACAGGGAATGGTCGTGGGGGCTACACCTTC	CAWSLLPGTGNGRGGYTF
TRBV1	TRBJ1-2	NA	few	TGCACCAGCAGCCCTACTAATGGCTATGGCTACACCTTC	CTSSPTNGYGYTF
TRBV6-5	TRBJ2-7	NA	NA	TGTGCCAGCAGCCTAGACAGCTACGAGCAGTACTTC	CASSLDSYEQYF
TRBV27	TRBJ2-7	TRBD2	NA	TGTGCCAGCAGCCCACCCGGGGGGGGGCACGAGCAGTACTTC	CASSPPGGGHEQYF
TRBV27	TRBJ2-1	TRBD1	NA	TGTGCCAGCAGTTTAGGACAGGGCGAGTACAATGAGCAGTTCTTC	CASSLGQGEYNEQFF
TRBV29-1	TRBJ2-7	TRBD2	NA	TGCAGCGTTGAACAAGCGGGGGGGTTCGAGCAGTACTTC	CSVEQAGGFEQYF
TRBV5-1	TRBJ2-5	TRBD2	NA	TGCGCCAGCAGCTTGACTAGCGGGAGAGAGACCCAGTACTTC	CASSLTSGRETQYF
TRBV5-4	TRBJ1-2	TRBD1	once	TGTGCCAGCAGCTTGGAGGGGACAGACTATGGCTACACCTTC	CASSLEGTDYGYTF
TRBV4-1	TRBJ1-1	NA	NA	TGCGCCAGCAGCCAAGACGGCCAGGGGGAAGCTTTCTTT	CASSQDGQGEAFF
TRBV28	TRBJ2-7	TRBD1	few	TGTGCCAGCAGTGGGGGGACAGGCCTCTACGAGCAGTACTTC	CASSGGTGLYEQYF
TRBV7-6	TRBJ1-3	NA	NA	TGTGCCAGCAGCTTACAGGGTACTGGAAACACCATATATTTT	CASSLQGTGNTIYF
TRBV5-1	TRBJ2-3	NA	NA	TGCGCCAGCAGCTTCCGGCGGATTAGCACAGATACGCAGTATTTT	CASSFRRISTDTQYF
TRBV6-1	TRBJ1-4	NA	NA	TGTGCCAGCAGTGTTAAGGGGCAGGAATGGAAAACTAATGAAAAACTGTTTTTT	CASSVKGQEWKTNEKLFF
TRBV6-5	TRBJ2-2	TRBD2	NA	TGTGCCAGCAGGGGACTAGCGGGAGTCACCGGGGAGCTGTTTTTT	CASRGLAGVTGELFF
TRBV10-3	TRBJ2-7	NA	NA	TGTGCCATCAGTGAGTCGTCAGGGCAGAGCTCCTACGAGCAGTACTTC	CAISESSGQSSYEQYF